A selection of T cell receptor beta chains follows, all from one sample in a study of blood T cell repertoires in COVID-19. Measured with immunoSEQ multiplex PCR; TCRdb has only the in-frame clones, and not every one. The sample holds tens of thousands of clones, roughly 90% seen once. Specimen: peripheral blood. Receptors were obtained from a human donor in a cohort sampled during active COVID-19. CDR3s include the opening cysteine and the closing phenylalanine or tryptophan. Fields, in order: V gene, clone size, D gene, J gene, CDR3 DNA, CDR3 protein. D genes are given only for firm matches. Clone size appears in some rows only: once, few, many, or a class for an expanded clone.

TRBV24-1	NA	TRBD2	TRBJ2-1	TGTGCCACCAGGGGGGGACTAACAGATAACAATGAGCAGTTCTTC	CATRGGLTDNNEQFF
TRBV2	NA	TRBD2	TRBJ2-6	TGTGCCAGCAGTGAGAGCGGGGGCCGGATATCTGGGGCCAACGTCCTGACTTTC	CASSESGGRISGANVLTF
TRBV2	once	NA	TRBJ1-6	TGTGCCAGCAGCGGAAGACTGCACTCCTATAATTCACCCCTCCACTTT	CASSGRLHSYNSPLHF
TRBV7-2	NA	NA	TRBJ2-2	TGTGCCAGCAGCAAACAGGTCGGGACAATGAACACCGGGGAGCTGTTTTTT	CASSKQVGTMNTGELFF
TRBV27	NA	NA	TRBJ2-1	TGTTCCTTCGACAATGAGCAGTTCTTC	CSFDNEQFF
TRBV5-1	NA	NA	TRBJ2-5	TGCGCCAGCAACGAGGGACACCCTGAGGGCCAAGAGACCCAGTACTTC	CASNEGHPEGQETQYF
TRBV10-2	NA	NA	TRBJ2-2	TGCGCCAGCAGTGAGTCGAGAGGTCGGGGAATTAACACCGGGGAGCTGTTTTTT	CASSESRGRGINTGELFF
TRBV5-6	NA	NA	TRBJ1-4	TGTGCCAGCAGCTGGACAGTCTATCCTAATGAAAAACTGTTTTTT	CASSWTVYPNEKLFF
TRBV6-2/TRBV6-3	NA	TRBD2	TRBJ2-3	TGTGCCAGCAGTACACTAGCGGGGGTCGGCACAGATACGCAGTATTTT	CASSTLAGVGTDTQYF
TRBV4-3	NA	NA	TRBJ2-1	TGCGCCAGCAGCCAAGAAATTGGGGGAGGGGGGAGGAATGAGCAGTTCTTC	CASSQEIGGGGRNEQFF
TRBV18	NA	NA	TRBJ1-1	TGTGCCAGCTCAGAAAGCAGGGGGAACACTGAAGCTTTCTTT	CASSESRGNTEAFF
TRBV28	NA	NA	TRBJ1-5	TGTGCCAGCAACCACATTAGCAATCAGCCCCAGCATTTT	CASNHISNQPQHF
TRBV5-1	NA	NA	TRBJ2-6	TGCGCCAGCAGCACATTCGCTGGGGCCAACGTCCTGACTTTC	CASSTFAGANVLTF
TRBV28	NA	NA	TRBJ2-2	TGTGCCAGCTTAGGGGCAGGGGCTACCACCGGGGAGCTGTTTTTT	CASLGAGATTGELFF
TRBV27	NA	TRBD1	TRBJ2-1	TGTGCCAGCAGCATGGACAGGGGGGTTAATTACAATGAGCAGTTCTTC	CASSMDRGVNYNEQFF
TRBV29-1	NA	NA	TRBJ1-1	TGCAGCGTCGCGGGCATGGACACTGAAGCTTTCTTT	CSVAGMDTEAFF
TRBV21-1	NA	NA	TRBJ1-5	TGTGCCAGCATCGTCTTAGGGGATAGCAATCAGCCCCAGCATTTT	CASIVLGDSNQPQHF
TRBV5-6	NA	NA	TRBJ1-2	TGTGCCAGCAGCAGGCGGAACTATGGCTACACCTTC	CASSRRNYGYTF
TRBV2	NA	NA	TRBJ1-4	TGTGCCAGCAGTCAAAGGACTGGTATGAAAAAACTGTTTTTT	CASSQRTGMKKLFF
TRBV5-6	NA	NA	TRBJ2-1	TGTGCCAGCACCAATGCTCCGGGGGTCGATGAGCAGTTCTTC	CASTNAPGVDEQFF
TRBV11-3	NA	TRBD1	TRBJ1-1	TGTGCCAGCAGCTTGGAGGGGACAGCTGAAGCTTTCTTT	CASSLEGTAEAFF
TRBV19	NA	TRBD1	TRBJ2-7	TGTGCCAGTAGTATTGTGGGGGACAGTACCTACGAGCAGTACTTC	CASSIVGDSTYEQYF
TRBV6-5	NA	NA	TRBJ2-1	TGTGCCAGCAGTTACTCGACCGGCGGGGCCAATGAGCAGTTCTTC	CASSYSTGGANEQFF
TRBV2	NA	TRBD2	TRBJ2-1	TGTGCCAGCAGTTATACAAGCGGGGTAAACAATGAGCAGTTCTTC	CASSYTSGVNNEQFF
TRBV10-3	NA	TRBD1	TRBJ1-2	TGTGCCATCAGTGAGGCCGAATCCGGGACAGGGACCGGCTACACCTTC	CAISEAESGTGTGYTF
TRBV30	once	NA	TRBJ1-1	TGTGCCTGGAACGGGGTCCCTGAAGCTTTCTTT	CAWNGVPEAFF
TRBV4-3	NA	TRBD1	TRBJ1-2	TGCGCCAGCAGCCTCCTGACAGGGGCGATTAACTATGGCTACACCTTC	CASSLLTGAINYGYTF